This T cell receptor (beta chain) was found in a study of breast tumors, draining lymph nodes, adjacent tissues. Whole-study findings and limits: Tumor and nontumor repertoires were significantly more similar in luminal-like than in basal-like breast cancer. The data were judged consistent with most tumor T cells coming from lymph node and expanding in tumor.

Samples came from axillary lymph nodes draining the breast cancer. This clonotype was counted at least ten times. Its antigen is as yet unknown. This CDR3 spans 15 amino acids. Trimming shortened V by 2 bases and J by 4 bases, and 15 bases separated the two germline ends. The germline V gene encodes CDR1 SGHRS and CDR2 YFSETQ. TCRdb redid the calling of the multiplex PCR reads with MiXCR, one entry per CDR3 protein. The table has approximately 280,000 distinct CDR3 sequences, 30% seen once; the top ten hold about 1.2%. The chain links TRBV5-1 to TRBJ1-2, with a tentative D call TRBD1 (6 bases). What was sequenced was axillary lymph node tissue. The TCR originated in a female donor with breast cancer. Some clones in this sample may be carry-over from other donors' samples. This CDR3 is CASSFGTGLSYGYTF. The CDR3 region has the DNA TGCGCCAGCAGCTTTGGAACAGGGTTATCCTATGGCTACACCTTC.